Reported below is one T cell receptor beta chain. This record belongs to a study of blood T cell repertoires in COVID-19. Study context: The samples span acute and convalescent COVID-19 from the United States, Italy and Spain. The analysed material was cDNA or gDNA that came from T cells, B-cell-depleted T cells, or PBMCs.

Source study methods: Amplification with reference gene primers provided the estimates of nucleated cell counts. Repertoires were generated with immunoSEQ multiplex PCR, while TCRdb's copy carries only in-frame clones and drops some. The V and J calls and clone size were taken over from that table, and D and trimming were inferred from the DNA. The sample records under 200,000 clones, around nine tenths being singletons. Germline lookup yields CDR1 SGDLS and CDR2 YYNGEE. V was trimmed by 4 bases and J by 2 bases, leaving 10 bases between them. The CDR3 is 13 residues long. This rearrangement joins TRBV9 to TRBJ2-7, with a possible D match to TRBD2 (6 bases). The source material was peripheral blood. This clonotype was obtained from a man aged 18 to 29 with active or convalescent COVID-19. CDR3: CASSSGLTYEQYF. CDR3 nucleotides: TGTGCCAGCAGCTCGGGACTTACCTACGAGCAGTACTTC.